The 9 T cell receptor beta chains below come from one sample, sequenced in a study of T cell responses to AZD1222 COVID-19 vaccine. Sequencing was performed with immunoSEQ multiplex PCR; in TCRdb, only in-frame clones are kept and a portion is missing. The repertoire holds 150,000 to 200,000 clones, with just over 90% as singletons. The input for sequencing was peripheral blood, taken 28 days after the second AZD1222 dose. The origin of the receptors is an adult who received the AZD1222 COVID-19 vaccine.

V is TRBV11-2 and J is TRBJ2-7; no reliable D call. Germline CDR1 is SGHAT and CDR2 is FQNNGV. The CDR3 is made up of 13 amino acids. Trimming took 4 bases from V and 7 from J, leaving 14 bases between them. CDR3 residues: CASSYRVLEEQYF. The CDR3, as DNA: TGTGCCAGCAGCTACCGGGTCCTAGAGGAGCAGTACTTC.

This clone has only one observation. The V and J genes are TRBV20-1 and TRBJ2-5; no clear D gene. The CDR3 has 11 amino acids. Trimming pared 3 bases from V and 5 bases from J, leaving 7 bases between. In germline, CDR1 is DFQATT, CDR2 SNEGSKA (reference sequence). Written as DNA, the CDR3 is TGCAGTGCTAGCCTCACGGAGACCCAGTACTTC. This gives the protein CSASLTETQYF.

The chain employs TRBV28 and TRBJ1-2; no firm D call. The CDR3 is 12 residues long. V lost 6 bases and J lost 8, with 13 bases in between. Germline V lookup: CDR1 MDHEN, CDR2 SYDVKM. CDR3 DNA sequence: TGTGCCAGCAGATCCATACACGAGGGCTACACCTTC. Translating it yields CASRSIHEGYTF.

The gene calls are TRBV7-9 and TRBJ1-1, with a possible D match to TRBD1 (6 bases). Trimming shortened V by 5 bases and J by 1 base, and 11 bases separated the two germline ends. This CDR3 is built from 14 residues. In germline, CDR1 is SEHNR, CDR2 FQNEAQ (reference sequence). In DNA, the CDR3 is TGTGCCAGCAGCAGCCCGGACAGGAACACTGAAGCTTTCTTT. Translation gives CASSSPDRNTEAFF.

The chain combines TRBV4-2 with TRBJ2-7; D is ambiguous. The CDR3 consists of 13 residues. Germline loops: CDR1 LGHNA, CDR2 YNFKEQ. V lost 0 bases and J lost 6, with 9 bases in between. The CDR3 loop is CASSQDPGVEQYF. CDR3 DNA sequence: TGTGCCAGCAGCCAAGATCCTGGCGTCGAGCAGTACTTC.

The chain is built from TRBV20-1 and TRBJ2-7, with TRBD2 as a possible D gene (6 bases). The CDR3 runs to 13 residues. V dropped 3 bases and J dropped 3 bases, with 12 bases sitting between them. Germline V gene lookup returns CDR1 DFQATT and CDR2 SNEGSKA (reference sequence). The CDR3 reads CSASGTSLYEQYF. The CDR3 bases are TGCAGTGCTAGTGGGACTTCCCTCTACGAGCAGTACTTC.

This clone has only one observation. The CDR3 nucleotides are TGTGCCATCAGTGAGAGGGAGGGGCTACTTTATAATTCACCCCTCCACTTT. This codes for CAISEREGLLYNSPLHF. The genes are TRBV10-3 and TRBJ1-6; a weak D match, TRBD1 (5 bases). V shed 2 bases and J shed 4 bases, with 15 bases lying between them. The CDR3 has 17 amino acids. Germline lookup yields CDR1 ENHRY and CDR2 SYGVKD.

The sample holds a few counts of this clone. V and J are TRBV28 and TRBJ1-2, with D perhaps TRBD1 (5 bases). V dropped 6 bases and J dropped 8 bases, with 13 bases sitting between them. The CDR3 totals 12 residues. CDR1 and CDR2 from the germline V gene are MDHEN and SYDVKM. CDR3 nucleotides: TGTGCCAGCAGGCCGGGGGGGGTCGGCTACACCTTC. This encodes CASRPGGVGYTF.

The CDR3 reads CASSPREEFYEQYF. CDR3 nucleotide sequence: TGTGCCAGCAGCCCCCGGGAGGAGTTCTACGAGCAGTACTTC. This sequence joins TRBV6-5 and TRBJ2-7; TRBD2 aligns across 7 bases. Germline CDR1 is MNHEY and CDR2 is SVGAGI. This CDR3 comprises 14 residues. The J segment lost 3 bases and the V segment lost 6 bases, leaving 8 bases of the junction unmatched.